Presented here are 21 T cell receptor beta chains from one specimen sequenced in a study of T cell repertoires in ileal Crohn's disease. As for time point: proximal margin of the surgical specimen (macroscopically non-inflamed). Using immunoSEQ multiplex PCR, the repertoire was profiled, and TCRdb retains in-frame clones only, with some absent. The table has roughly 3,000 clones, more than 75% seen once; the top ten hold roughly 70%. Source material: ileal tissue. These receptor sequences come from an adult with Crohn's disease.

The chain is built from TRBV30 and TRBJ2-2, with D perhaps matching TRBD1 (5 bases). This CDR3 comprises 12 residues. Germline V CDR1 and CDR2: GTSNPN, SVGIG (reference sequence). The V and J ends lost 4 bases and 4 bases respectively, with 7 bases between them. The CDR3 protein is CAWTGRTGELFF. CDR3 bases: TGTGCCTGGACAGGGCGCACCGGGGAGCTGTTTTTT.

The chain uses TRBV29-1 and TRBJ1-2; D not certain. CDR3 length equals 14 residues. Germline V gene lookup returns CDR1 SQVTM and CDR2 ANQGSEA. Trimming removed 3 bases at V and 10 bases at J, with 21 bases between. CDR3 in amino acids: CSVDSGDGRRDYTF. The CDR3 DNA follows: TGCAGCGTTGATAGCGGTGACGGCCGTAGAGACTACACCTTC.

The chain carries TRBV29-1 and TRBJ1-1, with D unclear. The CDR3 is made up of 13 amino acids. V shed 3 bases and J shed 1 base, with 9 bases lying between them. The V gene's germline CDR1 is SQVTM and CDR2 ANQGSEA. The CDR3 nucleotides are TGCAGCGTTGAGGAACTAACGAACACTGAAGCTTTCTTT. It specifies CSVEELTNTEAFF.

The rearrangement links TRBV5-5 to TRBJ2-7, with a weak D call TRBD1 (6 bases). This CDR3 region has 14 residues. Trimming left V 4 bases short and J 3 bases short, with 14 bases between. Germline CDR1 SGHKS, CDR2 YYEKEE (reference sequence). CDR3 region: CASSPGTYVYEQYF. The CDR3, as DNA: TGTGCCAGCAGCCCCGGGACATATGTCTACGAGCAGTACTTC.

CDR3 residues: CASSLQVGNTEAFF. In nucleotides, the CDR3 is TGTGCCAGCTCACTCCAGGTGGGAAACACTGAAGCTTTCTTT. This rearrangement joins TRBV18 to TRBJ1-1, with D unresolved. Trimming pared 4 bases from V and 2 bases from J, leaving 11 bases between. This CDR3 has 14 residues. Germline V gives CDR1 KGHSH, CDR2 LQKENI.

V and J are TRBV2 and TRBJ1-5; no definite D call. CDR3 size: 15 residues. V shed 5 bases and J shed 0 bases, with 11 bases lying between them. The germline CDR1 and CDR2 sequences are SNHLY and FYNNEI. The CDR3 reads CASSRRLYSNQPQHF. In nucleotides, the CDR3 is TGTGCCAGCAGTCGACGGTTGTATAGCAATCAGCCCCAGCATTTT.

In its sample, this clone was seen once. Different DNA sequences within this sample yield the same CDR3. The chain carries TRBV7-9 and TRBJ2-1; 7 bases agree with TRBD2. This CDR3 has 14 amino acids. V was pared by 0 bases and J by 5 bases, with 1 base of the junction left unmatched. Per germline, CDR1 SEHNR and CDR2 FQNEAQ (reference sequence). The CDR3 DNA sequence: TGTGCCAGCAGCTTAGCGGGGGGGGACAATGAGCAGTTCTTC. Amino acid sequence: CASSLAGGDNEQFF.

The J gene is TRBJ2-5, the V gene TRBV11-2; possibly TRBD2 for D (6 bases). V lost 1 base and J 5 bases, leaving 11 bases between the germline ends. The CDR3 is 14 amino acids. The V gene's germline CDR1 is SGHAT and CDR2 FQNNGV. The CDR3 nucleotides read TGTGCCAGCAGCTTAGTTGGAGGGTTGGAGACCCAGTACTTC. Translating gives CASSLVGGLETQYF.

The chain employs TRBV7-6 and TRBJ2-1, with TRBD2 identical over 10 bases. Germline CDR1 SGHVS, CDR2 FNYEAQ. This CDR3 region has 18 residues. J gave up 7 bases and V 5 bases, and 17 bases lay outside the gene matches. In nucleotides, the CDR3 is TGTGCCAGCAGCCCCAGGACGAAGAGCGGGGGGGCCGGGAATGAGCAGTTCTTC. Protein: CASSPRTKSGGAGNEQFF.

V usage is TRBV10-1 and J usage is TRBJ2-7, with 7 bases aligning to TRBD1. J was trimmed by 3 bases and V by 7 bases; bases with no gene match: 12. The V gene's germline CDR1 is WNHNN and CDR2 SYGVQD (reference sequence). The CDR3 has 15 residues. The chain's CDR3 is CASTISDRSSYEQYF. The DNA for the CDR3 is TGCGCCAGCACAATCTCGGACAGGAGTAGCTACGAGCAGTACTTC.

V and J are TRBV27 and TRBJ2-1; 9 nucleotides align to TRBD2. The CDR3 is 15 residues long. Per germline, CDR1 MNHEY and CDR2 SMNVEV (reference sequence). The ends lost 1 base at V and 8 bases at J; junction bases unmatched: 6. The chain's CDR3 is CASSLFSGGFYEQFF. CDR3 DNA: TGTGCCAGCAGTTTATTCAGCGGGGGGTTTTATGAGCAGTTCTTC.

V is TRBV23-1 and J is TRBJ2-5, with D perhaps TRBD1 or TRBD2 (5 bases each). TRBV23-1 is flagged as an ORF with uncertain function. This CDR3 comprises 19 residues. V gave up 0 bases and J gave up 2 bases, with 22 bases separating them. CDR3 coding DNA: TGCGCCAGCAGTCAATCGCGTAGGGTTGGGACGAGGACGCAAGAGACCCAGTACTTC. This encodes CASSQSRRVGTRTQETQYF.

The J gene is TRBJ2-7, the V gene TRBV18; D perhaps matches TRBD2 (6 bases). V was cut by 6 bases and J by 3 bases, with 24 bases left in between. Per the germline V gene, CDR1 is KGHSH and CDR2 is LQKENI. The CDR3 covers 17 residues. CDR3 sequence (DNA): TGTGCCAGCTCGAGTCGTCAGGGCCGGGGGAATGGCTACGAGCAGTACTTC. Translation gives CASSSRQGRGNGYEQYF.

The chain couples TRBV6-1 to TRBJ2-2, with 10 bases lining up with TRBD2. J was trimmed by 0 bases and V by 4 bases; bases with no gene match: 5. Germline CDR1 reads MNHNS; CDR2 reads SASEGT. The CDR3 spans 17 residues. The CDR3 sequence is CASSAASGGTNTGELFF. The CDR3 nucleotides read TGTGCCAGCAGTGCAGCTAGCGGGGGTACGAACACCGGGGAGCTGTTTTTT.

This chain joins TRBV19 and TRBJ1-4; 7 nucleotides line up with TRBD1. The CDR3 totals 17 residues. V shed 4 bases, J shed 3 bases, and the junction held 11 bases outside the gene matches. The germline gives CDR1 LNHDA, CDR2 SQIVND (reference sequence). The CDR3 nucleotides read TGTGCCAGTAGTACTCGACAGGGATGGGGAGCTAATGAAAAACTGTTTTTT. Encoded protein: CASSTRQGWGANEKLFF.

This clone occurred once. The CDR3 DNA is TGTGCCAGCAGCCCGCCGTTACGTAAGGCAGGGACTGGAAACACCATATATTTT. Its protein is CASSPPLRKAGTGNTIYF. This sequence joins TRBV7-6 and TRBJ1-3; perhaps TRBD1 as D (5 bases). Per germline, CDR1 SGHVS and CDR2 FNYEAQ. The CDR3 totals 18 residues. V was cut by 5 bases and J by 2 bases, with 22 bases left in between.

The gene calls are TRBV15 and TRBJ2-4, with D possibly being TRBD1 (7 bases). This CDR3 region has 17 residues. Germline V CDR1 and CDR2: LNHNV, YYDKDF (reference sequence). Trimming shortened V by 0 bases and J by 6 bases, and 18 bases separated the two germline ends. This CDR3 reads CATSRDGIRGVGNIQYF. CDR3 DNA: TGTGCCACCAGCAGAGATGGGATCAGGGGGGTGGGAAACATTCAGTACTTC.

This clone occurred once. This chain connects TRBV11-1 to TRBJ2-3, with D tentatively TRBD2 (5 bases). This CDR3 spans 16 amino acids. V dropped 5 bases and J dropped 0 bases, with 15 bases sitting between them. Germline CDR1 SGHAT, CDR2 FQDESV (reference sequence). In DNA, the CDR3 is TGTGCCAGCAGCCCTTGGGAGTCGTCTAGCACAGATACGCAGTATTTT. This gives the protein CASSPWESSSTDTQYF.

The CDR3 coding sequence is TGCGCCAGCAGCCTCACATTCCCGACAGAAGCACAATACGAGCAGTACTTC. Translation gives CASSLTFPTEAQYEQYF. The chain links TRBV4-3 to TRBJ2-7; the D gene is possibly TRBD1 (5 bases). V was trimmed by 4 bases and J by 4 bases, leaving 23 bases between them. CDR3 length: 17 amino acids. Per germline, CDR1 LGHNA and CDR2 YSLEER.

V usage is TRBV18 and J usage is TRBJ2-1, with 7 nucleotides matching TRBD1. From germline, CDR1 is KGHSH and CDR2 LQKENI. The V gene end was trimmed by 3 bases and the J gene end by 6 bases; junction bases not matched to a gene: 5. The CDR3 loop spans 14 amino acids. This CDR3 is CASSPHEGANEQFF. CDR3 DNA: TGTGCCAGCTCACCTCACGAGGGGGCCAATGAGCAGTTCTTC.

The chain has TRBV5-4 and TRBJ2-1; 7 bases line up with TRBD2. The V gene's germline CDR1 is SGHNT and CDR2 YYREEE (reference sequence). The CDR3 length is 17 residues. The junction had 13 bases not matched to a gene; V was cut back by 5 bases and J by 2 bases. The CDR3 here is CASSAGGAGSPYNEQFF. The DNA for the CDR3 is TGTGCCAGCAGTGCTGGGGGAGCGGGGTCCCCCTACAATGAGCAGTTCTTC.